Each of the 17 T cell receptor beta chains below was sequenced from the same sample in a study of T cell repertoires in cytomegalovirus infection. Each CDR3 protein gets one entry after TCRdb re-called the reads with MiXCR. The sample consists of about 450,000 distinct CDR3 sequences, approximately 30% of them appearing once. The sample was PBMCs. These receptors came from a human donor in good health (CMV status not recorded). Some clones in this sample may be carry-over from other donors' samples.

The chain couples TRBV7-6 to TRBJ2-5; 10 bases map to TRBD2. V shed 5 bases, J shed 5 bases, and the junction held 8 bases outside the gene matches. Germline V CDR1 and CDR2: SGHVS, FNYEAQ. The CDR3 consists of 15 residues. The CDR3 reads CASSISGGPGETQYF. In DNA form, the CDR3 reads TGTGCCAGCAGCATTAGCGGGGGGCCCGGGGAGACCCAGTACTTC.

This clonotype was seen many times. The chain joins TRBV6-6 to TRBJ2-4; 7 bases align to TRBD2. In germline, CDR1 is MNHNY, CDR2 SVGAGI (reference sequence). The ends lost 2 bases at V and 1 base at J; junction bases unmatched: 17. The CDR3 consists of 20 residues. CDR3 amino acids: CASSYIVQGGTRGAKNIQYF. CDR3 DNA: TGTGCCAGCAGTTACATAGTTCAGGGAGGGACCCGGGGGGCCAAAAACATTCAGTACTTC.

The gene calls are TRBV5-1 and TRBJ2-7; D is perhaps TRBD1 (5 bases). V shed 0 bases and J shed 2 bases, with 12 bases lying between them. The CDR3 covers 15 residues. Germline V gene data show CDR1 as SGHRS and CDR2 as YFSETQ. The CDR3 bases are TGCGCCAGCAGCTTGGATCCAGGGCCGGCCTACGAGCAGTACTTC. Its protein is CASSLDPGPAYEQYF.

The chain recombines TRBV12-3 or TRBV12-4 with TRBJ1-5; D perhaps matches TRBD1 (6 bases). With 1 base removed from V and 1 base from J, the gap between germline ends came to 20 bases. This CDR3 contains 19 residues. The CDR3 region has the DNA TGTGCCAGCAGTTTAGTTGCGGGGGCGCTGAGCTGGAGCAATCAGCCCCAGCATTTT. As protein: CASSLVAGALSWSNQPQHF.

This clonotype is categorized as medium-sized. CDR3 DNA: TGTGCCAGCTGGGACTATCACTCTGGAAACACCATATATTTT. Translation: CASWDYHSGNTIYF. The chain has TRBV7-2 and TRBJ1-3, with D possibly matching TRBD1 (5 bases). The CDR3 extends over 14 amino acids. Germline values: CDR1 SGHTA, CDR2 FQGNSA. Trimming stripped 8 bases from V and 0 bases from J, with 11 bases between.

The rearrangement links TRBV7-9 to TRBJ2-3, with TRBD2 identical over 11 bases. This CDR3 is 15 amino acids long. Germline-derived CDR1 and CDR2 are SEHNR and FQNEAQ (reference sequence). Trimming took 4 bases from V and 6 from J; bases not matched to a gene: 6. CDR3 in amino acids: CASSSGLAVFDTQYF. The DNA of the CDR3 is TGTGCCAGCAGCTCGGGACTAGCGGTTTTCGATACGCAGTATTTT.

In this sample, this clonotype turned up many times. This sequence joins TRBV7-8 and TRBJ2-3, with a weak D call TRBD2 (5 bases). V lost 1 base to trimming and J lost 11 bases, with 10 bases between them. Germline CDR1 and CDR2: SGHVS and FQNEAQ. CDR3 length: 12 amino acids. The DNA for the CDR3 is TGTGCCAGCAGCTTAGTGGACGGGGTGCAGTATTTT. Translated, it gives CASSLVDGVQYF.

This clonotype was seen ten or more times. This rearrangement joins TRBV7-8 to TRBJ1-2; 7 bases map to TRBD1. The CDR3 is 15 amino acids. J lost 4 bases, V lost 1 base, and 6 bases had no gene match. Germline lookup yields CDR1 SGHVS and CDR2 FQNEAQ. CDR3: CASSLVNRGSYGYTF. The CDR3 nucleotides are TGTGCCAGCAGCTTAGTGAACAGGGGTTCCTATGGCTACACCTTC.

J is TRBJ2-1 and V is TRBV6-6; tentative D call: TRBD2 (6 bases). The CDR3 totals 20 residues. Germline loops: CDR1 MNHNY, CDR2 SVGAGI (reference sequence). Trimming removed 2 bases from V and 4 bases from J, with 27 bases in between. The CDR3 spells CASSYDGQSGWALVYNEQFF. The CDR3 coding sequence is TGTGCCAGCAGTTACGACGGGCAAAGCGGGTGGGCCTTAGTGTACAATGAGCAGTTCTTC.

This chain links TRBV6-8 with TRBJ1-6; 7 nucleotides agree with TRBD1. CDR1 and CDR2 from the germline V gene are MNHGY and SAAAGT. V shed 8 bases and J 6 bases; nucleotides not matched to a gene: 4. This CDR3 contains 13 residues. Written as DNA, the CDR3 is TGTGCCAGCTATGGGGACAGTAATTCACCCCTCCACTTT. Its protein is CASYGDSNSPLHF.

This clonotype was recorded many times. An end of the junction does not agree with germline; a read error may underlie this. The chain carries TRBV7-9 and TRBJ1-2; the match to TRBD1 covers 12 bases. Germline assignment: CDR1 SEHNR and CDR2 FQNEAQ (reference sequence). The CDR3 spans 13 residues. The CDR3 region has the DNA TGTGCCAGCAGCCTAGACTCGGGACAGGGGGCGATCTTC. Translation gives CASSLDSGQGAIF. The entire variable domain, with the rest obtained from reference TRBV7-9 and TRBJ1-2, is as follows: DTGVSQNPRHKITKRGQNVTFRCDPISEHNRLYWYRQTLGQGPEFLTYFQNEAQLEKSRLLSDRFSAERPKGSFSTLEIQRTEQGDSAMYLCASSLDSGQGAIFGSGTRLTVV.

The J gene is TRBJ2-5, the V gene TRBV7-2; a weak D match, TRBD2 (5 bases). CDR3 size: 13 residues. CDR1 and CDR2 (germline): SGHTA, FQGNSA. V lost 6 bases and J 1 base, leaving 9 bases between the germline ends. CDR3 sequence (DNA): TGTGCCAGCAGTCCTAGCACCCAAGAGACCCAGTACTTC. Protein sequence: CASSPSTQETQYF.

Many counts were recorded for this clonotype. This sequence joins TRBV11-2 and TRBJ1-1; D gene ambiguous. From germline, CDR1 is SGHAT and CDR2 FQNNGV. This CDR3 has 14 residues. Trimming stripped 6 bases from V and 1 base from J, with 12 bases between. CDR3 in amino acids: CASRVGNTNTEAFF. For the CDR3, the DNA is TGTGCCAGCAGGGTGGGGAATACGAACACTGAAGCTTTCTTT.

This clonotype was found a few times. The J gene is TRBJ2-7, the V gene TRBV4-1; D not resolved. The CDR3 consists of 15 residues. V was pared by 2 bases and J by 0 bases, with 11 bases between. CDR1 and CDR2 (germline): MGHRA, YSYEKL. CDR3 protein: CASSQHVGGSYEQYF. CDR3 bases: TGCGCCAGCAGCCAACACGTCGGCGGCTCCTACGAGCAGTACTTC.

V and J are TRBV7-2 and TRBJ2-7, with D possibly being TRBD2 (6 bases). V was shortened by 6 bases and J by 6 bases, with 21 bases between the two germline ends. CDR1 and CDR2 from the germline V gene are SGHTA and FQGNSA. CDR3 size: 15 residues. CDR3 protein: CASSLGDSSWSEQYF. Written as DNA, the CDR3 is TGTGCCAGCAGTCTAGGGGACTCCTCCTGGTCCGAGCAGTACTTC. Together with reference TRBV7-2 and TRBJ2-7, the CDR3 gives the full variable domain: GAGVSQSPSNKVTEKGKDVELRCDPISGHTALYWYRQSLGQGLEFLIYFQGNSAPDKSGLPSDRFSAERTGGSVSTLTIQRTQQEDSAVYLCASSLGDSSWSEQYFGPGTRLTVT.

This clonotype was seen at least ten times. This sequence joins TRBV12-3 or TRBV12-4 and TRBJ1-5, with 7 bases identical to TRBD1. After removal of 7 bases from V and 5 bases from J, the junction contained 8 bases not matched to a gene. The CDR3 runs 14 residues. This CDR3 reads CASTPGQFDQPQHF. The CDR3 coding sequence is TGTGCCAGCACCCCGGGACAGTTTGATCAGCCCCAGCATTTT.

This clonotype occurred a few times. The J gene is TRBJ1-2, the V gene TRBV28; D not resolved. The V gene lost 7 bases and the J gene lost 4 bases, with 19 bases spanning the gap. Germline CDR1 is MDHEN and CDR2 is SYDVKM. The CDR3 is 15 residues long. For the CDR3, the DNA is TGTGCCAGCACCTTCTATGGCTTGCAACCCTATGGCTACACCTTC. Its protein product is CASTFYGLQPYGYTF.